This TCR beta chain was profiled in a study of post-analysis software for immune sequencing data. Study overall: Relapsing-remitting, secondary progressive and progressive-relapsing multiple sclerosis were all included among the disease courses. Study conclusions and caveats: A few TRBV segments occurring more often in patients than controls included TRBV5-6, TRBV5-1 and TRBV20-1. F measure grouped same-batch samples tightly together.

The J segment lost 9 bases and the V segment lost 3 bases, leaving 17 bases of the junction unmatched. CDR3 length: 17 amino acids. CDR1 and CDR2 (germline): DFQATT, SNEGSKA (reference sequence). Details on this clonotype: The antigen is unknown.

Unique molecular identifiers tagged the TCR beta cDNA libraries. cDNA molecules numbering some 500,000 came from roughly 1.1 to 9.2 million T cells. TCRdb reprocessed the PCR reads via MiXCR and lists one record per CDR3 protein. Altogether approximately 460,000 distinct CDR3 sequences are present, roughly 45% being singletons, with the ten largest covering 9.5% to 13%. The receptor was derived from a girl aged 10 to 17 with multiple sclerosis. V is TRBV20-1 and J is TRBJ2-1; the match to TRBD2 covers 10 bases. The sequencing sample was made of blood. DNA of the CDR3: TGCAGTGCTAGTTGGCTAGCGGGAGTGGATAGGGGGGGTGAGCAGTTCTTC. It translates to CSASWLAGVDRGGEQFF.